The rows below give T cell receptor beta chains drawn from one sample of a study of siplizumab effects on memory and regulatory T cells. Profiling relied on immunoSEQ multiplex PCR, and the TCRdb table lists in-frame clones only, not all of them. The sample records about 100,000 clones, about 94% being singletons. The specimen was non-Treg CD4+ T cells sorted from blood. The receptors come from a human donor in good health. Each CDR3 is given with its conserved first and last residue. D genes are given only for firm matches. Clone size is stated in some rows and not others, as once, few, many or a class when expanded.

v_gene: TRBV7-3
abundance: NA
d_gene: NA
j_gene: TRBJ2-2
CDR3nt: TGTGCCAGCAGCTTACAACCCCGGGAGCTGTTTTTT
CDR3aa: CASSLQPRELFF

v_gene: TRBV5-1
abundance: NA
d_gene: NA
j_gene: TRBJ2-5
CDR3nt: TGCGCCAGCAGCTTCGACCTGACTCGTCAAGAGACCCAGTACTTC
CDR3aa: CASSFDLTRQETQYF

v_gene: TRBV7-3
abundance: NA
d_gene: NA
j_gene: TRBJ2-1
CDR3nt: TGTGCCAGCAGCTTAGGCGATGAGCAGTTCTTC
CDR3aa: CASSLGDEQFF

v_gene: TRBV6-5
abundance: NA
d_gene: NA
j_gene: TRBJ2-7
CDR3nt: TGTGCCAGCAGCCCCAGACAGGGTCCGCGGGGGGAGCAGTACTTC
CDR3aa: CASSPRQGPRGEQYF

v_gene: TRBV5-1
abundance: few
d_gene: NA
j_gene: TRBJ1-3
CDR3nt: TGCGCCAGCAGCTCGTTAGCAGGCTCTGGAAACACCATATATTTT
CDR3aa: CASSSLAGSGNTIYF

v_gene: TRBV9
abundance: NA
d_gene: NA
j_gene: TRBJ2-3
CDR3nt: TGTGCCAGCAGCGTAGAAACAGATACGCAGTATTTT
CDR3aa: CASSVETDTQYF

v_gene: TRBV10-3
abundance: NA
d_gene: TRBD1
j_gene: TRBJ2-3
CDR3nt: TGTGCCATACGGACAGGGTTGAGGACAGATACGCAGTATTTT
CDR3aa: CAIRTGLRTDTQYF

v_gene: TRBV15
abundance: NA
d_gene: NA
j_gene: TRBJ2-3
CDR3nt: TGTGCCACCAGCAGAGACGCGGCCACTCTCACAAGCACAGATACGCAGTATTTT
CDR3aa: CATSRDAATLTSTDTQYF

v_gene: TRBV2
abundance: NA
d_gene: NA
j_gene: TRBJ1-3
CDR3nt: TGTGCCAGCAAGGGCAGGGCCGGAAACACCATATATTTT
CDR3aa: CASKGRAGNTIYF

v_gene: TRBV9
abundance: NA
d_gene: NA
j_gene: TRBJ2-2
CDR3nt: TGTGCCAGCAGCGCCTTATTGGTGGGCGGGGAGCTGTTTTTT
CDR3aa: CASSALLVGGELFF

v_gene: TRBV10-2
abundance: NA
d_gene: NA
j_gene: TRBJ1-2
CDR3nt: TGCGCCAGCAGTGACCCGGTGAGCAGCGATGGCTACACCTTC
CDR3aa: CASSDPVSSDGYTF

v_gene: TRBV5-5
abundance: NA
d_gene: NA
j_gene: TRBJ2-5
CDR3nt: TGTGCCAGCAGCGCGACAGAGACCCAGTACTTC
CDR3aa: CASSATETQYF

v_gene: TRBV9
abundance: NA
d_gene: NA
j_gene: TRBJ1-5
CDR3nt: TGTGCCAGCAGCCAGACAGCGTATAGCAATCAGCCCCAGCATTTT
CDR3aa: CASSQTAYSNQPQHF

v_gene: TRBV28
abundance: NA
d_gene: NA
j_gene: TRBJ2-5
CDR3nt: TGTGCCAGCAGTCCCCCGACCCCCGTTGGGACCCAGTACTTC
CDR3aa: CASSPPTPVGTQYF

v_gene: TRBV29-1
abundance: NA
d_gene: TRBD1
j_gene: TRBJ1-2
CDR3nt: TGCAGCGTTGTCCGACAGGGCTTTGGCTACACCTTC
CDR3aa: CSVVRQGFGYTF

v_gene: TRBV19
abundance: once
d_gene: NA
j_gene: TRBJ2-5
CDR3nt: TGTGCCAGTAGTATGGGGGACTACCAAGAGACCCAGTACTTC
CDR3aa: CASSMGDYQETQYF

v_gene: TRBV2
abundance: NA
d_gene: TRBD2
j_gene: TRBJ2-4
CDR3nt: TGTGCCAGCAGAACGGGACTAGCGGAAGGGCCGGCCAAAAACATTCAGTACTTC
CDR3aa: CASRTGLAEGPAKNIQYF

v_gene: TRBV5-1
abundance: NA
d_gene: TRBD1
j_gene: TRBJ2-5
CDR3nt: TGCGCCAGCAGCCGTGGACAGGAAGAGACCCAGTACTTC
CDR3aa: CASSRGQEETQYF

v_gene: TRBV2
abundance: NA
d_gene: TRBD1
j_gene: TRBJ1-2
CDR3nt: TGTGCCAGCAGTCAGACAGGGGGCGACTATGGCTACACCTTC
CDR3aa: CASSQTGGDYGYTF

v_gene: TRBV5-1
abundance: NA
d_gene: TRBD2
j_gene: TRBJ2-5
CDR3nt: TGCGCCAGCAGCTCGGGACGGCAGACTAGCGGGAGGCAAGAGACCCAGTACTTC
CDR3aa: CASSSGRQTSGRQETQYF

v_gene: TRBV2
abundance: NA
d_gene: NA
j_gene: TRBJ2-5
CDR3nt: TGTGCCAGCGGAGTAGAGGAGACCCAGTACTTC
CDR3aa: CASGVEETQYF

v_gene: TRBV7-7
abundance: NA
d_gene: NA
j_gene: TRBJ2-5
CDR3nt: TGTGCTAGCAGCTTAGGGACGAACCAAGAGACCCAGTACTTC
CDR3aa: CASSLGTNQETQYF

v_gene: TRBV6-6
abundance: NA
d_gene: TRBD1
j_gene: TRBJ1-1
CDR3nt: TGTGCCAGCAGTTACTCACCAGGGGGCACTGAAGCTTTCTTT
CDR3aa: CASSYSPGGTEAFF

v_gene: TRBV6-5
abundance: NA
d_gene: NA
j_gene: TRBJ2-5
CDR3nt: TGTGCCAGCAGTTACCCCGGGGCCCAAGAGACCCAGTACTTC
CDR3aa: CASSYPGAQETQYF

v_gene: TRBV19
abundance: NA
d_gene: NA
j_gene: TRBJ1-4
CDR3nt: TGTGCCAGTAGTATAGTTGATGAAAAACTGTTTTTT
CDR3aa: CASSIVDEKLFF

v_gene: TRBV5-1
abundance: NA
d_gene: NA
j_gene: TRBJ2-1
CDR3nt: TGCGCCAGCAGCTTGGAAAAAAGCGGGTCCTACAATGAGCAGTTCTTC
CDR3aa: CASSLEKSGSYNEQFF

v_gene: TRBV7-9
abundance: NA
d_gene: NA
j_gene: TRBJ2-2
CDR3nt: TGTGCCAGCAGCTTAGCCGGGGACACCGGGGAGCTGTTTTTT
CDR3aa: CASSLAGDTGELFF

v_gene: TRBV5-5
abundance: NA
d_gene: NA
j_gene: TRBJ2-5
CDR3nt: TGTGCCAGCACCTGGGGAGCCCAAGAGACCCAGTACTTC
CDR3aa: CASTWGAQETQYF